Each of the 3 T cell receptor beta chains below was sequenced from the same sample in a study of blood T cell repertoires in COVID-19. The repertoire was sequenced with immunoSEQ multiplex PCR; TCRdb's copy has only in-frame clones and lacks some. The table records 150,000 to 200,000 clones, 65% to 85% of them present only once. Material for sequencing was peripheral blood. The receptors were gathered from a woman between 55 and 75 years old with acute or convalescent COVID-19.

The V gene is TRBV11-2, the J gene TRBJ2-7; D might be TRBD2 (5 bases). This CDR3 has 15 amino acids. The ends were cut back, 4 bases at V and 3 bases at J, with 16 bases in the middle. Germline values: CDR1 SGHAT, CDR2 FQNNGV. In nucleotides, the CDR3 is TGTGCCAGCAGCTCGACGGGAAGCAGCGGCTACGAGCAGTACTTC. Its translation is CASSSTGSSGYEQYF.

V gene TRBV6-4 combines with J gene TRBJ1-2; a weak D match, TRBD1 (6 bases). The CDR3 extends over 15 amino acids. V lost 5 bases, J lost 0 bases, and 13 bases lay in between. Germline V gene data show CDR1 as MRHNA and CDR2 as SNTAGT. The CDR3 here is CASSREQGPNYGYTF. The CDR3 nucleotides are TGTGCCAGCAGTAGGGAACAGGGCCCTAACTATGGCTACACCTTC.

This clone was observed a single time. This rearrangement joins TRBV5-6 to TRBJ2-3; 10 positions agree with TRBD2. CDR1 SGHDT and CDR2 YYEEEE come from the germline V gene. There are 14 residues in the CDR3. With V trimmed by 6 bases and J by 1 base, 2 bases remained unmatched. CDR3 protein: CASTLAGGTDTQYF. The DNA for the CDR3 is TGTGCCAGCACCCTAGCGGGGGGCACAGATACGCAGTATTTT. Full variable domain (remainder filled in from reference TRBV5-6 and TRBJ2-3): DAGVTQSPTHLIKTRGQQVTLRCSPKSGHDTVSWYQQALGQGPQFIFQYYEEEERQRGNFPDRFSGHQFPNYSSELNVNALLLGDSALYLCASTLAGGTDTQYFGPGTRLTVL.